This T cell receptor beta chain was sequenced in a study of T cell responses to AZD1222 COVID-19 vaccine. Points from the study as a whole: Across spike, vaccine-associated CD4 TCRs were found, dominant at 160-218 and 743-854.

The CDR3 loop spans 16 amino acids. Between the trimmed V and J ends, which lost 6 bases and 0 bases, there was a span of 15 bases. Germline loops: CDR1 MNHEY, CDR2 SVGEGT. Clones were sequenced by immunoSEQ multiplex PCR, and TCRdb holds only the in-frame ones, with some missing. The table records some 40,000 clones, 60% to 85% of them present only once. Regarding this clone: Its antigen is still unknown.

This chain joins TRBV6-2 or TRBV6-3 and TRBJ1-3, with D tentatively TRBD1 (6 bases). The receptor was isolated from an adult in good health. The material sequenced was peripheral blood, taken on day 0 of AZD1222 vaccination. CDR3 loop: CASSPETGLSGNTIYF. The CDR3 DNA follows: TGTGCCAGCAGCCCTGAGACAGGTCTCTCTGGAAACACCATATATTTT.